Each of the 17 T cell receptor beta chains below was sequenced from the same sample in a study of CD8+ T cells in alopecia areata (dated by TCRdb to about 2018). In the paper's terms, the time point label means: baseline before oral tofacitinib. To prepare the library, the immunoSEQ multiplex PCR assay was applied. RNA was extracted from all samples and reverse transcribed into cDNA, which served as template for TCR sequencing. As stored in TCRdb, this immuneACCESS dataset retains in-frame rearrangements with V and J assigned. A fraction of the clones does not appear; measured against another copy, unresolved V genes explain less than half of the discrepancy, and the remainder lacks a known reason. This sample lists 150,000 to 200,000 clones; about 67% were detected once. The top ten constitute 11% of the sample. Material: CD8+ T cells sorted from blood, obtained at week 0. The receptors derive from a human donor with alopecia areata.

The gene calls are TRBV30 and TRBJ1-2; D unresolved. Germline V lookup: CDR1 GTSNPN, CDR2 SVGIG (reference sequence). This CDR3 comprises 12 residues. V shed 8 bases and J shed 0 bases, with 10 bases lying between them. Here the CDR3 DNA reads TGTGCCCGGCAGCAAACTAACTATGGCTACACCTTC. It translates to CARQQTNYGYTF.

The V and J genes are TRBV5-6 and TRBJ1-1; 8 positions match TRBD1. Germline values: CDR1 SGHDT, CDR2 YYEEEE. The ends lost 5 bases at V and 4 bases at J; junction bases unmatched: 4. The CDR3 consists of 13 residues. The CDR3 bases are TGTGCCAGCAGGGACAGGGTGGTCACTGAAGCTTTCTTT. Its translation is CASRDRVVTEAFF.

V and J are TRBV27 and TRBJ1-2; tentatively, D is TRBD1 (5 bases). The CDR3 contains 15 residues. With 7 bases removed from V and 3 bases from J, the gap between germline ends came to 18 bases. The germline gives CDR1 MNHEY, CDR2 SMNVEV (reference sequence). CDR3 sequence reads: CASTLRPDSYYGYTF. The CDR3 DNA sequence: TGTGCCAGCACCCTTCGGCCAGACAGCTACTATGGCTACACCTTC.

The V call is TRBV5-1, the J call TRBJ1-1; the D is unclear. The V gene's germline CDR1 is SGHRS and CDR2 YFSETQ. The CDR3 runs 12 residues. V was clipped by 6 bases and J by 7 bases, with 13 bases between them. CDR3 DNA: TGCGCCAGCAATACGGTGACCGGTGAAGCTTTCTTT. Its protein is CASNTVTGEAFF.

This clone was seen more than once but under ten times. This chain joins TRBV5-6 and TRBJ1-1; D perhaps matches TRBD1 (6 bases). This CDR3 is built from 12 residues. V lost 2 bases and J 7 bases, leaving 9 bases between the germline ends. The V gene's germline CDR1 is SGHDT and CDR2 YYEEEE. The CDR3 coding sequence is TGTGCCAGCAGCTTTGGACAGTTTGAAGCTTTCTTT. Its translation is CASSFGQFEAFF.

The chain links TRBV2 to TRBJ2-2; perhaps TRBD2 as D (6 bases). Germline V gene sequence: CDR1 SNHLY, CDR2 FYNNEI. The CDR3 has 14 amino acids. V was shortened by 8 bases and J by 4 bases, with 14 bases between the two germline ends. CDR3 residues: CASETSNPTGELFF. Written as DNA, the CDR3 is TGTGCCAGCGAAACTAGCAACCCCACCGGGGAGCTGTTTTTT.

The chain employs TRBV4-2 and TRBJ2-7; perhaps TRBD1 as D (5 bases). This CDR3 has 15 residues. Trimming cost V 0 bases and J 2 bases, with 11 bases left between them. CDR1 and CDR2 (germline): LGHNA, YNFKEQ. CDR3: CASSQEDNEAYEQYF. As DNA, the CDR3 is TGTGCCAGCAGCCAAGAGGACAACGAGGCCTACGAGCAGTACTTC.

V is TRBV7-9 and J is TRBJ2-5; D could derive from TRBD1 or TRBD2 (5 bases each). The closer fit of TRBJ2-7 to the DNA end suggests the J call may be wrong. Germline CDR1 reads SEHNR; CDR2 reads FQNEAQ (reference sequence). The CDR3 totals 14 residues. The CDR3 coding sequence is TGTGCCAGCAGCTTCGGGACGGCGCCCTACGAGCAGTACTTC. It specifies CASSFGTAPYEQYF.

The chain employs TRBV13 and TRBJ2-5; D tentatively reads TRBD1 or TRBD2 (5 bases each). This CDR3 is built from 14 residues. V lost 4 bases and J lost 2, with 11 bases in between. Germline CDR1 is PRHDT and CDR2 is FYEKMQ (reference sequence). In DNA, the CDR3 is TGTGCCAGCAGCTCGAGGGGTAGGCAAGAGACCCAGTACTTC. Its protein is CASSSRGRQETQYF. Full variable domain (missing parts from reference TRBV13 and TRBJ2-5): AAGVIQSPRHLIKEKRETATLKCYPIPRHDTVYWYQQGPGQDPQFLISFYEKMQSDKGSIPDRFSAQQFSDYHSELNMSSLELGDSALYFCASSSRGRQETQYFGPGTRLLVL.

V usage is TRBV7-2 and J usage is TRBJ2-1; unclear D gene. CDR1 is SGHTA, CDR2 FQGNSA, per germline. V gave up 5 bases and J gave up 9 bases, with 8 bases separating them. This CDR3 region has 11 residues. CDR3 residues: CASSTTGEQFF. CDR3 in DNA: TGTGCCAGCAGCACGACGGGTGAGCAGTTCTTC.

The J gene is TRBJ1-1, the V gene TRBV6-5; TRBD1 might be the D (6 bases). V dropped 2 bases and J dropped 11 bases, with 24 bases sitting between them. Germline V gives CDR1 MNHEY, CDR2 SVGAGI. This CDR3 spans 16 amino acids. This CDR3 reads CASSYGMGGRWFKAFF. The DNA of the CDR3 is TGTGCCAGCAGTTACGGGATGGGGGGGCGATGGTTCAAGGCTTTCTTT.

This sequence joins TRBV11-3 and TRBJ2-7, with TRBD2 identical over 7 bases. The trim removed 7 bases at V and 3 bases at J, leaving 15 bases unmatched. Germline V lookup: CDR1 SGHNT, CDR2 YENEEA. The CDR3 runs to 16 residues. DNA for the CDR3: TGTGCCAGCACCCAAACCCAATTGGGAGGGATCTACGAGCAGTACTTC. This translates into CASTQTQLGGIYEQYF.

The V and J genes are TRBV27 and TRBJ2-7, with 8 bases identical to TRBD1. Per the germline V gene, CDR1 is MNHEY and CDR2 is SMNVEV (reference sequence). The V segment lost 5 bases and the J segment 4 bases; nucleotides outside the gene matches: 10. The CDR3 covers 15 residues. The CDR3 coding sequence is TGTGCCAGCAGTGCCACCGGGACAGGCAATTACGAGCAGTACTTC. This sequence encodes CASSATGTGNYEQYF.

The V and J genes are TRBV25-1 and TRBJ1-2; tentative D call: TRBD1 (6 bases). The germline V and J ends were trimmed by 0 bases and 3 bases, with 11 bases remaining between them. CDR1 is MGHDK, CDR2 SYGVNS, per germline. The CDR3 spans 15 residues. The CDR3 DNA reads TGTGCCAGCAGTGAATATCGGGACAATGACTATGGCTACACCTTC. Translated: CASSEYRDNDYGYTF.

The rearrangement uses TRBV30 and TRBJ2-5; D may match TRBD1 or TRBD2 (5 bases each). This CDR3 region has 13 residues. V was shortened by 4 bases and J by 5 bases, with 14 bases between the two germline ends. Germline assignment: CDR1 GTSNPN and CDR2 SVGIG (reference sequence). For the CDR3, the DNA is TGTGCCTGGACCGACGGGGCTGTCGAGACCCAGTACTTC. Amino acid sequence: CAWTDGAVETQYF.

Points on this clone: The junction departs from the called germline gene at one end, perhaps through a read error. V is TRBV7-8 and J is TRBJ2-7, with unresolved D. Germline CDR1 reads SGHVS; CDR2 reads FQNEAQ. The CDR3 runs 12 residues. CDR3 in DNA: TGTGCCAGCAGCTCCGAAGATTATTGGGCCAACTTC. Translation: CASSSEDYWANF.

Of note for this clone: Other DNA sequences in the sample encode the same CDR3. The chain uses TRBV27 and TRBJ2-1; 10 bases align to TRBD2. Germline-derived CDR1 and CDR2 are MNHEY and SMNVEV (reference sequence). CDR3 length: 14 residues. J lost 2 bases, V lost 6 bases, and 1 base had no gene match. The CDR3 DNA is TGTGCCAGCAGCCTAGCGGGGGCCTACAATGAGCAGTTCTTC. Its protein product is CASSLAGAYNEQFF.